A selection of T cell receptor beta chains follows, all from one sample in a study of early T cells in non-severe SARS-CoV-2 infection. TCRdb processed the 5' RACE reads anew with MiXCR; each CDR3 protein has one entry. The sample shows 50,000 or so distinct CDR3 sequences, 4.5% to 7% of them seen only once. Specimen: whole blood. Every receptor here comes from an adult who was a healthcare worker with PCR-confirmed SARS-CoV-2 infection or an uninfected control (not recorded which). Each CDR3 is given with its conserved first and last residue. A D gene is named only where the DNA matches it firmly. Clone size, where shown, is once, few, many, or a class for clones that have expanded.

clone_size j_call d_call v_call cdr3_aa cdr3_nt
- TRBJ2-3 - TRBV11-3 CASSYRRTDTQYF TGTGCCAGCAGCTATAGGAGAACAGATACGCAGTATTTT
- TRBJ2-1 TRBD1 TRBV6-2/TRBV6-3 CASRVTGTYNEQFF TGTGCCAGCAGGGTGACAGGGACCTACAATGAGCAGTTCTTC
many TRBJ2-3 - TRBV4-2 CASSQARTGGTDTQYF TGTGCCAGCAGCCAAGCTCGGACTGGGGGCACAGATACGCAGTATTTT
many TRBJ2-7 - TRBV25-1 CASSDLRSKGREQYF TGTGCCAGCAGTGACTTACGGAGTAAAGGTCGCGAGCAGTACTTC
many TRBJ1-1 TRBD1 TRBV20-1 CSARGGQGAEAFF TGCAGTGCTAGAGGAGGACAGGGTGCTGAAGCTTTCTTT
many TRBJ1-5 - TRBV24-1 CATSEQGSGQPQHF TGTGCCACCAGTGAACAGGGATCCGGACAGCCCCAGCATTTT
few TRBJ2-1 TRBD2 TRBV15 CATSRVREGRNEQFF TGTGCCACCAGCAGAGTACGGGAGGGCCGGAACGAGCAGTTCTTC
many TRBJ2-1 - TRBV20-1 CSARNPGSYNEQFF TGCAGTGCTAGGAATCCAGGGAGTTACAATGAGCAGTTCTTC
many TRBJ1-5 - TRBV30 CAWSTGSGTVQPQHF TGTGCCTGGAGTACGGGATCGGGGACGGTTCAGCCCCAGCATTTT
many TRBJ2-4 - TRBV20-1 CSARWSGAKNIQYF TGCAGTGCTAGATGGAGTGGGGCCAAAAACATTCAGTACTTC
many TRBJ2-5 - TRBV27 CASSLAGRGRETQYF TGTGCCAGCAGTTTGGCGGGCAGGGGAAGAGAGACCCAGTACTTC
many TRBJ1-1 - TRBV25-1 CASSDSGRPTEAFF TGTGCCAGCAGTGATTCAGGGAGGCCCACTGAAGCTTTCTTT
few TRBJ2-3 TRBD2 TRBV10-3 CAISGFSSGGVPSTDTQYF TGTGCCATCAGTGGGTTTAGTAGCGGGGGAGTCCCTAGCACAGATACGCAGTATTTT
- TRBJ2-3 TRBD2 TRBV10-3 CASRAGGSTDTQYF TGTGCCAGCCGAGCGGGGGGAAGCACAGATACGCAGTATTTT
few TRBJ1-5 - TRBV5-1 CASSPGQGVRPQHF TGCGCCAGCAGCCCGGGACAAGGGGTTCGGCCCCAGCATTTT
- TRBJ2-1 - TRBV4-3 CASSQDFGGYNEQFF TGCGCCAGCAGCCAAGATTTCGGGGGATACAATGAGCAGTTCTTC
few TRBJ2-5 - TRBV20-1 CSARGGAQETQYF TGCAGTGCTAGGGGGGGGGCCCAAGAGACCCAGTACTTC
many TRBJ2-7 TRBD2 TRBV18 CASSPPVSGYSYEQYF TGTGCCAGCTCACCCCCCGTTAGCGGGTACTCCTACGAGCAGTACTTC
- TRBJ1-6 - TRBV7-2 CASSFRPLGNSPLHF TGTGCCAGCAGCTTCCGCCCTTTAGGGAATTCACCCCTCCACTTT
many TRBJ2-7 - TRBV12-3/TRBV12-4 CASSLGAAGPYEQYF TGTGCCAGCAGTTTAGGAGCGGCAGGCCCCTACGAGCAGTACTTC
many TRBJ2-5 TRBD2 TRBV7-2 CASSFSGRTQETQYF TGTGCCAGCAGCTTTAGCGGGAGGACCCAAGAGACCCAGTACTTC
- TRBJ2-7 - TRBV6-5 CASSQGARYEQYF TGTGCCAGCAGCCAGGGAGCCCGCTACGAGCAGTACTTC
many TRBJ1-1 - TRBV6-2/TRBV6-3 CASSSHGTEAFF TGTGCCAGCAGTAGTCACGGAACTGAAGCTTTCTTT
few TRBJ2-6 - TRBV9 CASSSHGANVLTF TGTGCCAGCAGCTCACACGGGGCCAACGTCCTGACTTTC
many TRBJ1-2 - TRBV10-2 CASSAGGVRGYTF TGCGCCAGCAGTGCTGGGGGAGTTAGGGGCTACACCTTC
- TRBJ1-5 - TRBV7-2 CASSPRGGGNQPQHF TGTGCCAGCAGCCCTCGAGGTGGCGGTAATCAGCCCCAGCATTTT
many TRBJ2-5 - TRBV18 CASSMGLVETQYF TGTGCCAGCTCCATGGGACTCGTGGAGACCCAGTACTTC
many TRBJ1-5 - TRBV2 CASSEAGIQPQHF TGTGCCAGCAGTGAGGCGGGGATCCAGCCCCAGCATTTT
many TRBJ2-7 - TRBV4-3 CASSQDTVQPYEQYF TGCGCCAGCAGCCAAGATACGGTCCAACCCTACGAGCAGTACTTC
many TRBJ1-5 TRBD1 TRBV18 CVSSRGQEEGPQHF TGTGTCAGCTCACGAGGACAGGAGGAAGGGCCCCAGCATTTT
- TRBJ2-3 - TRBV18 CASSPRDTQYF TGTGCCAGCTCCCCCCGGGATACGCAGTATTTT
- TRBJ2-2 TRBD2 TRBV7-9 CASSSSSGGPTGELFF TGTGCCAGCAGCTCGTCTAGCGGGGGGCCGACCGGGGAGCTGTTTTTT
few TRBJ2-7 - TRBV2 CASSEGQGNNEQYF TGTGCCAGCAGTGAAGGTCAGGGGAACAACGAGCAGTACTTC
few TRBJ2-3 - TRBV10-2 CASSLGVDTQYF TGCGCCAGCAGTTTAGGTGTGGATACGCAGTATTTT
few TRBJ2-3 - TRBV2 CASRSGTDTQYF TGTGCCAGCAGAAGCGGCACAGATACGCAGTATTTT
once TRBJ2-5 - TRBV20-1 CSARVYDGEETQYF TGCAGTGCTAGAGTTTATGACGGCGAAGAGACCCAGTACTTC
many TRBJ1-1 - TRBV5-1 CASRRTAMNTEAFF TGCGCCAGCAGGAGGACAGCAATGAACACTGAAGCTTTCTTT
many TRBJ2-1 - TRBV6-5 CASSTGLEQFF TGTGCCAGCAGCACCGGACTCGAGCAGTTCTTC
many TRBJ2-5 - TRBV7-2 CASSLVADQYF TGTGCCAGCAGCTTGGTCGCAGACCAGTACTTC
many TRBJ1-1 - TRBV18 CASSLPTYGEAFF TGTGCCAGCTCACTACCCACCTACGGTGAAGCTTTCTTT
few TRBJ1-3 - TRBV7-9 CASSFLPGSGSGNTIYF TGTGCCAGCAGCTTCTTACCGGGTAGCGGCTCTGGAAACACCATATATTTT
many TRBJ2-2 - TRBV7-9 CASSLVSGNTGELFF TGTGCCAGCAGCCTCGTGTCTGGGAACACCGGGGAGCTGTTTTTT
many TRBJ1-2 TRBD1 TRBV10-3 CAISEGTGLAGYTF TGTGCCATCAGTGAGGGGACAGGGCTTGCTGGCTACACCTTC